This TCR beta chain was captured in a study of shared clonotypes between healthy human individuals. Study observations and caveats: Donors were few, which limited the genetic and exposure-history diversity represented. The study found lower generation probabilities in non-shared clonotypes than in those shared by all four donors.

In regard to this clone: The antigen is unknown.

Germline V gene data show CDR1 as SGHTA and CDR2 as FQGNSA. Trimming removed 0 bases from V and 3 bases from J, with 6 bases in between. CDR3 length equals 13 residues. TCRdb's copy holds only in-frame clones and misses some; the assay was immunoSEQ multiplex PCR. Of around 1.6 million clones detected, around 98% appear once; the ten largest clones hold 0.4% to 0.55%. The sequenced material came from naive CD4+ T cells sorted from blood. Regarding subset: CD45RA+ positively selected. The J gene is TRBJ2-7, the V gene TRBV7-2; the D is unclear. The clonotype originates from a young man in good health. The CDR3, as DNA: TGTGCCAGCAGCTTAGCTCAACGCTACGAGCAGTACTTC. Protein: CASSLAQRYEQYF.